Following are 30 T cell receptor beta chains from one sample sequenced in a study of T cell changes during pregnancy in multiple sclerosis (dated by TCRdb to between 2018 and 2020). Libraries were built with the immunoSEQ multiplex PCR assay. The table was pulled from immuneACCESS by TCRdb, which kept in-frame rearrangements only. Such tables lose some clones; where checked, under half of the loss comes from unresolved V genes, and the rest has no known cause. This sample comprises around 58,000 clones, 75% to 95% of them detected only once. The top ten hold about 0.85% of the sample. Sequencing was performed on peripheral blood, taken before pregnancy. Every receptor here comes from a female donor with multiple sclerosis, enrolled in a pregnancy study.

The rearrangement links TRBV7-8 to TRBJ1-5; possibly TRBD1 for D (5 bases). The V gene's germline CDR1 is SGHVS and CDR2 FQNEAQ. Deletions cut 1 base from V and 1 base from J, with 11 bases between. The length of the CDR3 is 16 residues. CDR3 nucleotides: TGTGCCAGCAGCTTAGGATCGGGACTAAGCAATCAGCCCCAGCATTTT. Translating gives CASSLGSGLSNQPQHF.

The chain joins TRBV27 to TRBJ2-1, with 9 positions matching TRBD1. The germline CDR1 and CDR2 sequences are MNHEY and SMNVEV (reference sequence). With V trimmed by 5 bases and J by 6 bases, 5 bases remained unmatched. CDR3 size: 14 residues. CDR3 sequence: CASSRDREGNEQFF. CDR3 nucleotide sequence: TGTGCCAGCAGTCGGGACAGGGAGGGCAATGAGCAGTTCTTC.

CDR3 in amino acids: CASGEGRGEQFF. The DNA of the CDR3 is TGTGCCAGCGGGGAAGGGCGGGGCGAGCAGTTCTTC. The rearrangement links TRBV6-4 to TRBJ2-1, with D possibly being TRBD2 (6 bases). The CDR3 contains 12 residues. Per germline, CDR1 MRHNA and CDR2 SNTAGT. Trimming pared 8 bases from V and 10 bases from J, leaving 15 bases between.

This rearrangement joins TRBV27 to TRBJ1-5; D gene ambiguous. Germline loops: CDR1 MNHEY, CDR2 SMNVEV (reference sequence). CDR3 length equals 15 residues. With 2 bases removed from V and 1 base from J, the gap between germline ends came to 9 bases. The CDR3: CASSLGDPSNQPQHF. For the CDR3, the DNA is TGTGCCAGCAGTTTAGGAGACCCGAGCAATCAGCCCCAGCATTTT.

V is TRBV30 and J is TRBJ1-3; D remains ambiguous. The CDR3 covers 12 residues. V lost 4 bases and J lost 0, with 4 bases in between. Germline CDR1 GTSNPN, CDR2 SVGIG (reference sequence). CDR3 sequence (DNA): TGTGCCTGGACGAGCTCTGGAAACACCATATATTTT. Residues: CAWTSSGNTIYF.

This clone appeared once. The chain links TRBV27 to TRBJ1-2, with 9 bases aligning to TRBD1. With 5 bases clipped from V and 6 bases from J, the junction kept 7 bases outside the gene matches. The CDR3 has 14 residues. Germline V gene sequence: CDR1 MNHEY, CDR2 SMNVEV (reference sequence). As DNA, the CDR3 is TGTGCCAGCAGTCTGGGGACAGGGTCTGATGGCTACACCTTC. Its protein product is CASSLGTGSDGYTF.

This CDR3 is CASSQDRESNYGYTF. In nucleotides, the CDR3 is TGTGCCAGCTCACAAGACAGGGAATCTAACTATGGCTACACCTTC. The chain employs TRBV18 and TRBJ1-2; 7 nucleotides agree with TRBD1. In germline, CDR1 is KGHSH, CDR2 LQKENI. V dropped 4 bases and J dropped 0; count of bases not matched to a gene: 5. The CDR3 consists of 15 residues.

This rearrangement joins TRBV18 to TRBJ1-1; 9 bases are shared with TRBD1. The CDR3 contains 15 residues. V lost 3 bases, J lost 1 base, and 3 bases stayed unmatched. From germline, CDR1 is KGHSH and CDR2 LQKENI. The CDR3 spells CASSPVDRGNTEAFF. The CDR3 DNA is TGTGCCAGCTCACCGGTGGACAGGGGGAACACTGAAGCTTTCTTT.

Here the CDR3 reads CATNAVGGPGDTQYF. Written as DNA, the CDR3 is TGTGCCACCAACGCCGTGGGGGGGCCTGGAGATACGCAGTATTTT. The gene calls are TRBV11-2 and TRBJ2-3; a weak D match, TRBD2 (7 bases). This CDR3 has 15 residues. The V end was cut by 10 bases, the J end by 5 bases, with 22 bases between. Looked up from germline, CDR1 is SGHAT and CDR2 is FQNNGV.

The chain employs TRBV6-5 and TRBJ1-4; no reliable D call. CDR1 is MNHEY, CDR2 SVGAGI, per germline. The CDR3 totals 14 residues. V lost 0 bases and J lost 8, with 10 bases in between. The CDR3 sequence is CASSYSRFGEKLFF. The CDR3 DNA follows: TGTGCCAGCAGTTACTCTCGGTTCGGGGAAAAACTGTTTTTT.

The V gene is TRBV9, the J gene TRBJ2-3; TRBD2 aligns across 7 bases. The CDR3 sequence is 14 residues long. The trim removed 5 bases at V and 6 bases at J, leaving 9 bases unmatched. The germline gives CDR1 SGDLS, CDR2 YYNGEE. CDR3 amino acids: CASSPSGGRDTQYF. CDR3 in DNA: TGTGCCAGCAGTCCATCGGGGGGTCGGGATACGCAGTATTTT.

This rearrangement joins TRBV18 to TRBJ1-3; no clear D. Per the germline V gene, CDR1 is KGHSH and CDR2 is LQKENI. Trimming cost V 3 bases and J 0 bases, with 12 bases left between them. There are 16 residues in the CDR3. The DNA for the CDR3 is TGTGCCAGCTCACCCTCCGCGGTCATCTCTGGAAACACCATATATTTT. Translation gives CASSPSAVISGNTIYF.

The gene calls are TRBV7-6 and TRBJ1-3; no clear D gene. V lost 1 base, J lost 0 bases, and 10 bases lay in between. There are 16 residues in the CDR3. In germline, CDR1 is SGHVS, CDR2 FNYEAQ. The CDR3 region has the DNA TGTGCCAGCAGCTTAGTGCAGTCAAGCTCTGGAAACACCATATATTTT. The encoded protein is CASSLVQSSSGNTIYF.

The chain links TRBV5-4 to TRBJ2-3; a weak D match, TRBD1 (5 bases). Trimming took 1 base from V and 2 from J, leaving 14 bases between them. The germline CDR1 and CDR2 sequences are SGHNT and YYREEE (reference sequence). CDR3 size: 16 residues. In nucleotides, the CDR3 is TGTGCCAGCAGCTTGAAGACCCCAGGGCCCACAGATACGCAGTATTTT. Encoded protein: CASSLKTPGPTDTQYF.

This chain links TRBV27 with TRBJ1-2; TRBD1 might be the D (5 bases). Germline CDR1 and CDR2: MNHEY and SMNVEV (reference sequence). The CDR3 is made up of 14 amino acids. V was trimmed by 6 bases and J by 3 bases, leaving 14 bases between them. CDR3 DNA: TGTGCCAGCAGGCGGTGGCAGGGCGACTATGGCTACACCTTC. Translation: CASRRWQGDYGYTF.

In its sample, this clone was seen once. One junction end does not reproduce the germline sequence, and a read error may be involved. This chain uses TRBV9 with TRBJ1-1; D perhaps matches TRBD1 (5 bases). The germline CDR1 and CDR2 sequences are SGDLS and YYNGEE. The CDR3 covers 12 residues. CDR3 bases: TGTGCCAGCAGCGAGGGGCCACTGAAGCTGGTCTTT. Amino acid sequence: CASSEGPLKLVF.

This clone was seen once. This chain uses TRBV7-3 with TRBJ2-7, with 9 positions matching TRBD1. The germline V gene encodes CDR1 SGHTA and CDR2 FQGTGA. The CDR3 totals 15 residues. J gave up 6 bases and V 5 bases, and 11 bases lay outside the gene matches. The CDR3 coding sequence is TGTGCCAGCAGCCAAGGGGCGGGACAGGGATCCGAGCAGTACTTC. Its translation is CASSQGAGQGSEQYF.

This rearrangement joins TRBV29-1 to TRBJ1-2; D uncertain. V lost 3 bases, J lost 3 bases, and 8 bases lay in between. The CDR3 has 12 residues. Germline-derived CDR1 and CDR2 are SQVTM and ANQGSEA. The CDR3 loop reads CSVDGQDYGYTF. DNA for the CDR3: TGCAGCGTTGATGGGCAAGACTATGGCTACACCTTC. The variable domain in full, completed from reference TRBV29-1 and TRBJ1-2, reads SAVISQKPSRDICQRGTSLTIQCQVDSQVTMMFWYRQQPGQSLTLIATANQGSEATYESGFVIDKFPISRPNLTFSTLTVSNMSPEDSSIYLCSVDGQDYGYTFGSGTRLTVV.

The chain combines TRBV7-9 with TRBJ1-5, with D possibly TRBD1 on 5 matching bases. Germline V gene lookup returns CDR1 SEHNR and CDR2 FQNEAQ (reference sequence). The CDR3 covers 16 residues. Trimming stripped 4 bases from V and 3 bases from J, with 16 bases between. The CDR3, as DNA: TGTGCCAGCAGCTCCGCCTCAGGGATTGCCAATCAGCCCCAGCATTTT. Residues: CASSSASGIANQPQHF.

V gene TRBV5-4 combines with J gene TRBJ1-5; D perhaps matches TRBD1 (5 bases). The CDR3 contains 14 residues. Looked up from germline, CDR1 is SGHNT and CDR2 is YYREEE (reference sequence). Trimming left V 0 bases short and J 6 bases short, with 10 bases between. In DNA form, the CDR3 reads TGTGCCAGCAGCTTGGGTCCAAGGGGTCAGCCCCAGCATTTT. Its translation is CASSLGPRGQPQHF.

The chain has TRBV28 and TRBJ1-2, with D perhaps matching TRBD1 (6 bases). The V and J ends lost 6 bases and 4 bases respectively, with 9 bases between them. The germline CDR1 and CDR2 sequences are MDHEN and SYDVKM. The CDR3 extends over 12 amino acids. The CDR3: CASRTGTYGYTF. The CDR3 nucleotides read TGTGCCAGCAGGACAGGAACCTATGGCTACACCTTC.

V and J are TRBV27 and TRBJ2-7; TRBD2 matches at 11 bases. The CDR3 consists of 15 residues. Per the germline V gene, CDR1 is MNHEY and CDR2 is SMNVEV (reference sequence). Unmatched junction bases numbered 5, after V lost 4 bases and J lost 3 bases. The CDR3 nucleotides are TGTGCCAGCAGTTATAGCGGGGGGGGTTTCTACGAGCAGTACTTC. Translation gives CASSYSGGGFYEQYF.

The CDR3 DNA follows: TGTGCCAGCAGGTTCACAGGGGGGGTCTATGGCTACACCTTC. Translated, it gives CASRFTGGVYGYTF. V and J are TRBV5-8 and TRBJ1-2, with TRBD1 identical over 8 bases. From germline, CDR1 is SGHTS and CDR2 YDEGEE. There are 14 residues in the CDR3. With 5 bases clipped from V and 4 bases from J, the junction kept 7 bases outside the gene matches.

The chain is built from TRBV9 and TRBJ2-3; a weak D match, TRBD2 (6 bases). Looked up from germline, CDR1 is SGDLS and CDR2 is YYNGEE. The germline V and J ends were trimmed by 3 bases and 6 bases, with 14 bases remaining between them. This CDR3 is 14 amino acids long. The CDR3 loop is CASSDTGTSDTQYF. CDR3 in DNA: TGTGCCAGCAGCGACACCGGGACTTCGGATACGCAGTATTTT.

CDR3 loop: CASSIETGQETQYF. The CDR3 nucleotides read TGTGCCAGTAGTATAGAGACAGGACAAGAGACCCAGTACTTC. The chain is built from TRBV19 and TRBJ2-5; TRBD1 is a possible D gene (6 bases). The V gene lost 0 bases and the J gene lost 2 bases, with 7 bases spanning the gap. Germline-derived CDR1 and CDR2 are LNHDA and SQIVND (reference sequence). The CDR3 covers 14 residues. Full variable domain (rest looked up from reference TRBV19 and TRBJ2-5): DGGITQSPKYLFRKEGQNVTLSCEQNLNHDAMYWYRQDPGQGLRLIYYSQIVNDFQKGDIAEGYSVSREKKESFPLTVTSAQKNPTAFYLCASSIETGQETQYFGPGTRLLVL.

This clone came up once. The chain employs TRBV7-3 and TRBJ2-2; D might be TRBD2 (6 bases). The germline V gene encodes CDR1 SGHTA and CDR2 FQGTGA. The CDR3 consists of 14 residues. Trimming shortened V by 8 bases and J by 0 bases, and 10 bases separated the two germline ends. Here the CDR3 reads CASRGGANTGELFF. The CDR3 region has the DNA TGTGCCAGCCGGGGCGGGGCGAACACCGGGGAGCTGTTTTTT. Filled out from reference TRBV7-3 and TRBJ2-2, the complete variable domain reads GAGVSQTPSNKVTEKGKYVELRCDPISGHTALYWYRQSLGQGPEFLIYFQGTGAADDSGLPNDRFFAVRPEGSVSTLKIQRTERGDSAVYLCASRGGANTGELFFGEGSRLTVL.

The gene calls are TRBV7-2 and TRBJ1-5; no clear D. Germline-derived CDR1 and CDR2 are SGHTA and FQGNSA. V lost 1 base and J 4 bases, leaving 14 bases between the germline ends. The CDR3 consists of 16 residues. As DNA, the CDR3 is TGTGCCAGCAGCTTAGGTAAAAGCCCTCTAAATCAGCCCCAGCATTTT. This sequence encodes CASSLGKSPLNQPQHF.

V and J are TRBV13 and TRBJ2-3, with TRBD1 identical over 7 bases. Unmatched junction bases numbered 4, after V lost 5 bases and J lost 2 bases. The CDR3 spans 14 residues. Germline V lookup: CDR1 PRHDT, CDR2 FYEKMQ (reference sequence). CDR3 sequence: CASSPTGTTDTQYF. The CDR3 nucleotides are TGTGCCAGCAGCCCGACAGGGACCACAGATACGCAGTATTTT.

The V gene is TRBV2, the J gene TRBJ1-4; TRBD1 matches at 10 bases. Germline V gene data show CDR1 as SNHLY and CDR2 as FYNNEI. V lost 10 bases, J lost 5 bases, and 4 bases stayed unmatched. This CDR3 spans 13 amino acids. The CDR3 reads CATGGQGNEKLFF. The CDR3 DNA reads TGTGCCACCGGGGGACAGGGGAATGAAAAACTGTTTTTT.

The V call is TRBV4-3, the J call TRBJ2-4, with 8 bases aligning to TRBD1. After removal of 6 bases from V and 4 bases from J, the junction contained 2 bases not matched to a gene. Germline CDR1 and CDR2: LGHNA and YSLEER. This CDR3 has 13 amino acids. This chain's CDR3 is CASRWTGKNIQYF. CDR3 in DNA: TGCGCCAGCAGATGGACAGGGAAAAACATTCAGTACTTC.